Detailed here is one TCR beta chain. 13 Jbeta primers and 60 Vbeta primers were used for the PCR. The method was immunoSEQ multiplex PCR; TCRdb's version includes in-frame clones alone and lacks a portion of them. The table includes about 130,000 clones, 65% to 85% detected once. The data derive from a study of cytomegalovirus exposure and HLA in healthy donors. CDR1 and CDR2 from the germline V gene are SGHDT and YYEEEE. The V end lost 2 bases, the J end lost 5 bases, and 14 bases lay between the germline ends. This CDR3 region has 15 residues. This clonotype was obtained from a male donor in good health and CMV-seronegative. The chain joins TRBV5-6 to TRBJ1-5; D might be TRBD1 (6 bases). Sequencing was done on a sample of PBMCs. CDR3 residues: CASSLGRGEHQPQHF. The DNA of the CDR3 is TGTGCCAGCAGCTTAGGCAGGGGTGAGCATCAGCCCCAGCATTTT. The full variable domain, its missing parts supplied by reference TRBV5-6 and TRBJ1-5, is DAGVTQSPTHLIKTRGQQVTLRCSPKSGHDTVSWYQQALGQGPQFIFQYYEEEERQRGNFPDRFSGHQFPNYSSELNVNALLLGDSALYLCASSLGRGEHQPQHFGDGTRLSIL.